This TCR beta chain was sequenced in a study of vaccination effects on CD4 cells after COVID-19. Background on the study: Sampling of a few convalescent patients occurred early (day +14) and late post-vaccination. The median interval between the second dose and post-vaccine sampling was 72 days. Whole-study findings and limits: At late timepoints after vaccination, vaccine- and infection-induced clones shrank markedly.

The V segment lost 3 bases and the J segment 5 bases; nucleotides outside the gene matches: 0. This CDR3 region has 14 residues. Per the germline V gene, CDR1 is KGHSH and CDR2 is LQKENI. Concerning this clone: Its cognate antigen is unknown.

A 10-day culture period preceded the isolation of CD4+ T cells. PCR confirmed that the person was infected with SARS-CoV-2 between March and December 2020. Two doses of either BNT162b2 or mRNA-1273 were given to each participant. Both day 3 and day 7 saw half the medium replaced with IL-2 medium. TCRdb's table, derived via immunoSEQ multiplex PCR, lists solely in-frame clones and lacks some. Among 40,000 to 55,000 clones listed, just over 75% were seen once. The sequence came from a human donor who had a prior SARS-CoV-2 infection. V is TRBV18 and J is TRBJ1-5, with 11 nucleotides matching TRBD1. The starting material was CD4+ T cells from PBMCs cultured without peptide, obtained after COVID-19 vaccination. CDR3 nucleotide sequence: TGTGCCAGCTCACCGGGACAGGGGGATCAGCCCCAGCATTTT. Protein product: CASSPGQGDQPQHF.